These 11 T cell receptor beta chains share one sample of origin, sequenced in a study of metastatic and nonmetastatic thyroid tumors. TCRdb reassembled clones from the PCR reads with MiXCR. This sample carries roughly 83,000 clones, 14% to 15% of them seen once, and the ten largest clones take roughly 3.9%. No treatment had been given to any patient before thyroid surgery. Input material: blood. The receptors shown here come from a female donor with papillary thyroid cancer or a benign thyroid nodule (not recorded which). Some clones in this sample may be carry-over from other donors' samples.

This clone was detected ten times or more. The V gene is TRBV4-1, the J gene TRBJ2-1, with D tentatively TRBD2 (6 bases). V dropped 4 bases and J dropped 9 bases, with 19 bases sitting between them. Germline V gene data show CDR1 as MGHRA and CDR2 as YSYEKL. This CDR3 has 15 residues. The CDR3 sequence is CASSPSGVPGGEQFF. Written as DNA, the CDR3 is TGCGCCAGCAGCCCTTCGGGGGTCCCCGGGGGTGAGCAGTTCTTC.

This clone was detected many times. The rearrangement uses TRBV12-3 or TRBV12-4 and TRBJ2-7; TRBD2 agrees at 10 bases. This CDR3 spans 13 amino acids. J was trimmed by 6 bases and V by 1 base; bases with no gene match: 0. CDR3 bases: TGTGCCAGCAGTTTAGGGACTAGCGGCGAGCAGTACTTC. As protein: CASSLGTSGEQYF.

This clone was found a few times. A much larger clone differs from this one at a single base, so this may be a read error. At the DNA level, this CDR3 is encoded by other sequences in the same sample as well. The chain joins TRBV4-2 to TRBJ1-3, with D possibly being TRBD1 (6 bases). The CDR3 contains 20 residues. Germline-derived CDR1 and CDR2 are LGHNA and YNFKEQ. The CDR3 sequence: CASSQPYASQGRSSGNTIYF. DNA for the CDR3: TGTGCCAGTAGCCAACCTTACGCCTCCCAGGGGCGGTCCTCTGGAAACACCATATATTTT.

The sample holds one count of this clone. Relative to the germline gene, one junction end is altered; a read error may explain this. The J gene is TRBJ2-7, the V gene TRBV20-1; D is ambiguous. The CDR3 covers 12 residues. Germline CDR1 and CDR2: DFQATT and SNEGSKA (reference sequence). CDR3 nucleotides: TGCAGTGCTAGGAGGATAAACTACGATCAGTACTTC. This gives the protein CSARRINYDQYF.

Many counts were recorded for this clone. The chain uses TRBV3-1 and TRBJ2-5; 9 bases match TRBD2. This CDR3 is built from 17 residues. Trimming took 6 bases from V and 3 from J; bases not matched to a gene: 14. In germline, CDR1 is LGHDT, CDR2 YNNKEL (reference sequence). CDR3 sequence reads: CASRFRGLRGGKETQYF. As DNA, the CDR3 is TGTGCCAGCAGATTTAGGGGTCTGCGGGGGGGAAAAGAGACCCAGTACTTC.

This clone was observed a few times. The junction departs from the called germline gene at one end, perhaps through a read error. The chain combines TRBV28 with TRBJ2-5; D unresolved. The CDR3 sequence is 14 residues long. Germline values: CDR1 MDHEN, CDR2 SYDVKM. DNA for the CDR3: TGTACCAGCAGTTTTGGTGGTCGCCCAGAGACCCAGTACTTC. Its translation is CTSSFGGRPETQYF.

This clone came up many times. V usage is TRBV2 and J usage is TRBJ2-2, with D perhaps matching TRBD1 (5 bases). This CDR3 region has 14 residues. Germline-derived CDR1 and CDR2 are SNHLY and FYNNEI. The germline V and J ends were trimmed by 4 bases and 6 bases, with 12 bases remaining between them. CDR3 nucleotides: TGTGCCAGCAGTGGACAGTGGGGTTCCGGGGAGCTGTTTTTT. Translation: CASSGQWGSGELFF.

This clone has a handful of counts. The same CDR3 is also encoded by other DNA sequences in this sample. This chain joins TRBV7-9 and TRBJ2-5; 7 bases align to TRBD2. CDR1 is SEHNR, CDR2 FQNEAQ, per germline (reference sequence). J was trimmed by 5 bases and V by 1 base; bases with no gene match: 10. This CDR3 spans 16 amino acids. CDR3 in DNA: TGTGCCAGCAGCTTAGGGACTAGACCGGCTGGGGAGACCCAGTACTTC. It encodes CASSLGTRPAGETQYF.

This clone was recorded a few times. A single base separates this from a much larger clone, so it may be a read error. The V and J genes are TRBV2 and TRBJ1-1, with D hard to call. The CDR3 loop spans 14 amino acids. Germline V gene sequence: CDR1 SNHLY, CDR2 FYNNEI. The V gene lost 5 bases and the J gene lost 8 bases, with 18 bases spanning the gap. The DNA for the CDR3 is TGTGCCAGCAGTCCAGCAGTAGCGACTTACGAAGCTTTCTTT. Its protein product is CASSPAVATYEAFF.

Of note for this clone: It may be a read error: a sequence one base away is much more abundant. The rearrangement joins TRBV3-1 to TRBJ2-7; 7 bases fit TRBD2. V lost 3 bases to trimming and J lost 8 bases; unmatched junction nucleotides: 7. The CDR3 sequence is 13 residues long. Germline loops: CDR1 LGHDT, CDR2 YNNKEL (reference sequence). CDR3 DNA sequence: TGTGCCAGCAGCCAGCCCGGGAGGACAAAGCAGTACTTC. This encodes CASSQPGRTKQYF.

This clone appeared a few times. This may be a read error, as it is one base from a much larger clone. Other DNA variants within this sample encode the same CDR3. V usage is TRBV28 and J usage is TRBJ2-3; 7 bases are shared with TRBD1. There are 15 residues in the CDR3. Germline V gene data show CDR1 as MDHEN and CDR2 as SYDVKM. DNA for the CDR3: TGTGCCAGCAGCCTCCGGGACAGAATCACAGATACTCAGTATTTT. It yields the protein CASSLRDRITDTQYF.